A single TCR beta chain is shown here with its context. Its target antigen remains unknown. Base qualities are not provided; no much larger clone lies one nucleotide away. The record originates from a study of CD8 T cells in Susac syndrome (dated by TCRdb to between 2018 and 2021). At the level of the whole study: The study used repertoire sequencing to test whether antigen drove CD8+ T cell activation and differentiation in Susac syndrome. Clonality of the CD8+ T cell repertoire was compared between around 13 healthy donors, some 14 Susac syndrome patients and some 15 multiple sclerosis patients.

RNA was extracted with the RNeasy kit and about 0.5 to 1 ug was reverse transcribed using random hexamers. The immunoSEQ multiplex PCR assay, which covers 54 Vbeta and 13 Jbeta segments, was used to amplify TCR beta CDR3 regions. To correct PCR amplification bias, a synthetic template baseline was used for both primer optimization and computational correction. For the original study's pipeline: Reads were annotated to V, D and J genes per IMGT and analyzed with immunoSEQ Analyzer, keeping only productive sequences. Clonality was computed as one minus Shannon entropy normalized by log2 of the number of productive unique sequences. For each patient and control, public and private clones were evaluated among the 100 most prevalent clones. A clone was defined as Susac-specific if it was absent from the healthy and MS cohorts, from over a thousand published viral clones and from other ImmuneACCESS disease sequences. TCRdb applied fastp at Q25 and MiXCR to the public reads, then kept only in-frame beta chains. Every entry covers one CDR3 protein and lists the most common genes and DNA from its rows. The V and J calls follow TCRdb's processing rather than the paper's. The sample records some 110,000 distinct CDR3 sequences, about 92% of which are singletons. Roughly 0.3% of the sample goes to the ten largest clones.

Peripheral blood CD8+ and CD4+ T cells from healthy donors, Susac syndrome patients and multiple sclerosis patients were profiled by high-throughput TCR beta sequencing. The multiple sclerosis controls were treatment-naive patients who had stable or active relapsing-remitting disease and met the revised McDonald criteria. Bulk CD8+ and CD4+ T cells were purified by magnetic negative isolation, whereas CD8+ TEMRA cells were enriched by FACS. Blood was collected in EDTA tubes and processed within 24 hours, with PBMCs isolated through density gradient centrifugation. PBMCs destined for TCR sequencing were cryopreserved in liquid nitrogen and later thawed in a 37 °C water bath. The sorted or isolated CD4+, CD8+ and CD8+ TEMRA cells reached a purity of at least 90%. Study-level results and caveats: The number of individuals in the TCR sequencing and HLA analysis was recognized as being relatively small.

The germline V gene supplies CDR1 MNHNS and CDR2 SASEGT. The junction shows trimming of 7 bases on V and 4 bases on J, plus 17 bases between the germline ends. There are 15 amino acids in the CDR3, from cysteine to phenylalanine inclusive. The retained sequence is limited to the CDR3, 45 bases, with the frame set at the first base. Sequences were obtained from CD8+ T cells from PBMCs. The chain uses TRBV6-1 and TRBJ1-5; no D segment can be confidently identified. The clonotype comes from a human donor with multiple sclerosis. This receptor has the CDR3 CASISWRALNQPQHF. The DNA is as follows: TGTGCCAGCATAAGCTGGAGGGCGTTGAATCAGCCCCAGCATTTT.